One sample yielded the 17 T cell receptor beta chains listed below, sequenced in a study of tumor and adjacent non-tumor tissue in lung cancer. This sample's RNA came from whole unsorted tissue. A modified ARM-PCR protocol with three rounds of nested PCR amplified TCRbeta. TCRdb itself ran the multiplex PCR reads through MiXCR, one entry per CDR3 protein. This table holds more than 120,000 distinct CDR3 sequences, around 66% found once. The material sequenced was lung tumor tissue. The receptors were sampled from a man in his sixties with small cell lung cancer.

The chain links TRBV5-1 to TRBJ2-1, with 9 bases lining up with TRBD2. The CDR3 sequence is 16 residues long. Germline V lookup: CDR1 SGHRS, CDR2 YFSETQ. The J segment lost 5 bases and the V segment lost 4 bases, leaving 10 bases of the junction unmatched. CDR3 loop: CASSAGGPSGNNEQFF. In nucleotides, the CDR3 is TGCGCCAGCAGCGCGGGAGGGCCCTCAGGCAACAATGAGCAGTTCTTC.

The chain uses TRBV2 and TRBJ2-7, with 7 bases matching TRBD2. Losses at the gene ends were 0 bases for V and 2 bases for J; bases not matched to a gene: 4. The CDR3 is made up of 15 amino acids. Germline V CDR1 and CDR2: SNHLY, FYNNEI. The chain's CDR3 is CASSEARLAAYEQYF. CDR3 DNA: TGTGCCAGCAGTGAAGCGAGACTAGCAGCCTACGAGCAGTACTTC.

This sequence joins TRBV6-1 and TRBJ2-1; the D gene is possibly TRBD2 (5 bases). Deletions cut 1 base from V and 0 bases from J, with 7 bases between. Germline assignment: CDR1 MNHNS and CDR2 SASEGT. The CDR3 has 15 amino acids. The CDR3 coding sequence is TGTGCCAGCAGTGAAGTCGGGGTCTCCTACAATGAGCAGTTCTTC. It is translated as CASSEVGVSYNEQFF.

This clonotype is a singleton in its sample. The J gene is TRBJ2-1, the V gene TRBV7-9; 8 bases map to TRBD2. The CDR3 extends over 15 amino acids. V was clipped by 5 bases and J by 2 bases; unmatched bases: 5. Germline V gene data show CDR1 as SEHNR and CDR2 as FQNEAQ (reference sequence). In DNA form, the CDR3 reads TGTGCCAGCAGCCCCAAGCGGGAGACCTACAATGAGCAGTTCTTC. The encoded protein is CASSPKRETYNEQFF.

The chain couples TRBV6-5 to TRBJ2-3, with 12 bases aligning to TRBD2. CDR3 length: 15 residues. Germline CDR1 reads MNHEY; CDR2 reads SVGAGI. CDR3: CVGSLAGGPADTQYF. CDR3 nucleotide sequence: TGTGTCGGCAGTCTAGCGGGAGGGCCTGCAGATACGCAGTATTTT.

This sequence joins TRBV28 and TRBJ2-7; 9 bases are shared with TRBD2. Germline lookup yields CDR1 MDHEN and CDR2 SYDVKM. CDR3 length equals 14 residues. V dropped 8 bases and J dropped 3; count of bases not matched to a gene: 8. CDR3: CASAAGGRVYEQYF. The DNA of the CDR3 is TGTGCCAGCGCGGCGGGAGGGCGAGTCTACGAGCAGTACTTC.

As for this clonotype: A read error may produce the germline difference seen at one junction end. The CDR3 bases are TGTGCCAGAAGCTCACAGGGGGCAAACACTGAAGTTTTCTTT. This encodes CARSSQGANTEVFF. This sequence joins TRBV11-1 and TRBJ1-1, with 9 nucleotides matching TRBD1. This CDR3 contains 14 residues. CDR1 is SGHAT, CDR2 FQDESV, per germline (reference sequence).

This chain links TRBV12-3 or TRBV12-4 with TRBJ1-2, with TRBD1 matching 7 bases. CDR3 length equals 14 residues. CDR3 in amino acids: CISTLHRGAYGYTF. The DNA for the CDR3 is TGTATCAGCACTTTACACAGGGGCGCCTATGGCTACACCTTC.

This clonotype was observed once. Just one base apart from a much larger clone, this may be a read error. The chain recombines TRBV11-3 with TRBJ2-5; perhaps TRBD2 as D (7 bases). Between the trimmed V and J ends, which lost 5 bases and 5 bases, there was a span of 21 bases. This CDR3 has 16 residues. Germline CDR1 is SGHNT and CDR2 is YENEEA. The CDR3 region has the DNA TGTGCCAGCAGCCCGAGTAGTGGCGGGGGCTTTGAGACCCAGTACTTC. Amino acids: CASSPSSGGGFETQYF.

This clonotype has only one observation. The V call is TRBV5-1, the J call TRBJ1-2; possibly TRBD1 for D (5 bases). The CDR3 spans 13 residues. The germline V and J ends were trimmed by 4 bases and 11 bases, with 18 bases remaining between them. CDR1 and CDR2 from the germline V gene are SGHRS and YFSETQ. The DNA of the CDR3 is TGCGCCAGCAGCGCCAGGGCAGGGTCTGGTTACACCTTC. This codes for CASSARAGSGYTF.

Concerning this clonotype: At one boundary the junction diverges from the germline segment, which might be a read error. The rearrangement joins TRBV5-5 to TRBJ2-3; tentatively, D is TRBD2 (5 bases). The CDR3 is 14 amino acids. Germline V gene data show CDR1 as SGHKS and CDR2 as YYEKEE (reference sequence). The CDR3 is CASSFASPTDTHYF. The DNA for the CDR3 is TGTGCCAGCAGCTTTGCTAGCCCCACAGATACGCACTATTTT.

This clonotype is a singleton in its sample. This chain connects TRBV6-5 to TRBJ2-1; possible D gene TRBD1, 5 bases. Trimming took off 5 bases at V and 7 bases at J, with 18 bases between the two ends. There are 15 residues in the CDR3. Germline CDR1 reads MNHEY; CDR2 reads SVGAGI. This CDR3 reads CASSSLSSPGNEQFF. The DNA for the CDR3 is TGTGCCAGCAGTAGCCTCAGCTCCCCAGGGAATGAGCAGTTCTTC.

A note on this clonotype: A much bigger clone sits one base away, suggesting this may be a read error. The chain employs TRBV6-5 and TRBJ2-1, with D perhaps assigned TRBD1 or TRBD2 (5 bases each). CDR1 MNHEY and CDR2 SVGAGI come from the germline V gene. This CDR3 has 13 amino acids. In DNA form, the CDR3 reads TGTGCCGGCAGTTACCCGGGACGGAATGAGCAGTTCTTC. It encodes CAGSYPGRNEQFF.

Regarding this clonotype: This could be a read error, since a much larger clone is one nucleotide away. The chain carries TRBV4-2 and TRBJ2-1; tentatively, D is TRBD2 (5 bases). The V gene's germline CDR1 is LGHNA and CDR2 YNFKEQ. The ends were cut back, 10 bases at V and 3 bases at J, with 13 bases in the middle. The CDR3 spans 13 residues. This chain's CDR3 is CATSSGNYNEQFF. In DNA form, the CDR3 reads TGTGCCACCTCTTCGGGAAACTACAATGAGCAGTTCTTC.

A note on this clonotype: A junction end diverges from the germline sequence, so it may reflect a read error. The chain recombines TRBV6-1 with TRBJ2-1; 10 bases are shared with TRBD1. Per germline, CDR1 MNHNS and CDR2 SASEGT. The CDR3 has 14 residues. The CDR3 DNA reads TGTGCCAGTAGCCGGGACAGGGGCTACGATGAGCAGTTCTTC. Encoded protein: CASSRDRGYDEQFF.

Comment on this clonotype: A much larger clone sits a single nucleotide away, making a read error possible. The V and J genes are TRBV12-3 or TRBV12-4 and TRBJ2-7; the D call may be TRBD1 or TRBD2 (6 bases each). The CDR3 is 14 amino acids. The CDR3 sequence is CANSHRRGSYEQYF. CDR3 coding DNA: TGTGCCAACAGTCACCGGAGGGGGTCCTACGAGCAGTACTTC.

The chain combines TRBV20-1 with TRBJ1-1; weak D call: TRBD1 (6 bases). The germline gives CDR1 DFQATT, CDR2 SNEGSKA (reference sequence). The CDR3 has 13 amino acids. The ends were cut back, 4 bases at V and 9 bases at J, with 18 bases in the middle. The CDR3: CSAIDIGGTKAFF. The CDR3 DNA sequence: TGCAGTGCTATCGACATAGGGGGTACTAAAGCTTTCTTT.